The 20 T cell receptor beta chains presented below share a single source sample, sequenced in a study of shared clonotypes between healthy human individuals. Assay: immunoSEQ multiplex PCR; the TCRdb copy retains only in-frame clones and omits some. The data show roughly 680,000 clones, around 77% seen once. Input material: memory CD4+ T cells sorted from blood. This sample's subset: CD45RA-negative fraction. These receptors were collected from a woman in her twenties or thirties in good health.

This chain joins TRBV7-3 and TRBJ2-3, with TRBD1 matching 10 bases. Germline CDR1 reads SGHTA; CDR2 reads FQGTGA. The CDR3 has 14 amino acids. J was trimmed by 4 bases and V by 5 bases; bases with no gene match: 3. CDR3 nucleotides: TGTGCCAGCAGCGACGGGACAGGGGCAGATACGCAGTATTTT. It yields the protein CASSDGTGADTQYF.

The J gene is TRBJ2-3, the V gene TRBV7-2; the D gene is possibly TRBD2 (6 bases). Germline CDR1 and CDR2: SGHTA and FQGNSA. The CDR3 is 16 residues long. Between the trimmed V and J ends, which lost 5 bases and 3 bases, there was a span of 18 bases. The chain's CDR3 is CASSQVVLGLTDTQYF. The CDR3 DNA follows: TGTGCCAGCAGCCAAGTGGTTTTGGGACTGACAGATACGCAGTATTTT. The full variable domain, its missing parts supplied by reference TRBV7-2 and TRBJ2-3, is GAGVSQSPSNKVTEKGKDVELRCDPISGHTALYWYRQSLGQGLEFLIYFQGNSAPDKSGLPSDRFSAERTGGSVSTLTIQRTQQEDSAVYLCASSQVVLGLTDTQYFGPGTRLTVL.

The chain's CDR3 is CASGDPTGIETQYF. The CDR3 DNA follows: TGTGCCAGCGGGGATCCGACAGGTATAGAGACCCAGTACTTC. The J gene is TRBJ2-5, the V gene TRBV28; D perhaps matches TRBD1 (6 bases). CDR3 size: 14 residues. V was shortened by 8 bases and J by 4 bases, with 17 bases between the two germline ends. Germline lookup yields CDR1 MDHEN and CDR2 SYDVKM.

CDR3 sequence: CASSFRPDNEKLFF. For the CDR3, the DNA is TGCGCCAGCAGCTTCCGCCCAGACAATGAAAAACTGTTTTTT. The genes are TRBV5-1 and TRBJ1-4; unclear D gene. This CDR3 has 14 residues. Germline CDR1 SGHRS, CDR2 YFSETQ. V lost 2 bases, J lost 5 bases, and 10 bases lay in between. The full variable domain, with the rest looked up from reference TRBV5-1 and TRBJ1-4, is KAGVTQTPRYLIKTRGQQVTLSCSPISGHRSVSWYQQTPGQGLQFLFEYFSETQRNKGNFPGRFSGRQFSNSRSEMNVSTLELGDSALYLCASSFRPDNEKLFFGSGTQLSVL.

CDR3 in amino acids: CASHSEETQYF. CDR3 sequence (DNA): TGTGCCAGCCATTCAGAAGAGACCCAGTACTTC. V gene TRBV18 combines with J gene TRBJ2-5; D not resolved. The CDR3 loop spans 11 amino acids. The V end lost 8 bases, the J end lost 3 bases, and 7 bases lay between the germline ends. The germline CDR1 and CDR2 sequences are KGHSH and LQKENI.

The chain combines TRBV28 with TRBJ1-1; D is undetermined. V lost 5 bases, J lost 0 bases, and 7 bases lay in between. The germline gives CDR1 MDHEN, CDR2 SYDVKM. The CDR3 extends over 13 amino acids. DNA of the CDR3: TGTGCCAGCAGTAAACAGCTGAACACTGAAGCTTTCTTT. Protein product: CASSKQLNTEAFF.

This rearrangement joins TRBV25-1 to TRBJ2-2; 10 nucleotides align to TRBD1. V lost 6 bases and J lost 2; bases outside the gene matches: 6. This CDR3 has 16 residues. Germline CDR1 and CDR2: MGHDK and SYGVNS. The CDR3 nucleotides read TGTGCCAGCAGCCAGACAGGGGGCCTCAACACCGGGGAGCTGTTTTTT. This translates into CASSQTGGLNTGELFF.

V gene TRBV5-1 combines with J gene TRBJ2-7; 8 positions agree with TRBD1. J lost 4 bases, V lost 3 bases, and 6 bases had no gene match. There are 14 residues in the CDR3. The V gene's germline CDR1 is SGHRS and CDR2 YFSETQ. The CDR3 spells CASSSRTGRYEQYF. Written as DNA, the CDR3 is TGCGCCAGCAGCTCGCGGACAGGGCGTTACGAGCAGTACTTC.

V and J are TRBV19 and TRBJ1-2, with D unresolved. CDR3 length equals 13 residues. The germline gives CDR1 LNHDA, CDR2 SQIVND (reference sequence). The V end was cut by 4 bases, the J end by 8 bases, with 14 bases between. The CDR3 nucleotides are TGTGCCAGTAGTAAAACAGTCCTCGGGGGCTACACCTTC. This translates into CASSKTVLGGYTF.

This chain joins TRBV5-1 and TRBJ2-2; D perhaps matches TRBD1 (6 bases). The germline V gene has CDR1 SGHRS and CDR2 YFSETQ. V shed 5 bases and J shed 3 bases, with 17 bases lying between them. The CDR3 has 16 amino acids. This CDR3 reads CASSPRRSGDTGELFF. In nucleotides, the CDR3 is TGCGCCAGCAGTCCACGCCGGTCAGGGGACACCGGGGAGCTGTTTTTT.

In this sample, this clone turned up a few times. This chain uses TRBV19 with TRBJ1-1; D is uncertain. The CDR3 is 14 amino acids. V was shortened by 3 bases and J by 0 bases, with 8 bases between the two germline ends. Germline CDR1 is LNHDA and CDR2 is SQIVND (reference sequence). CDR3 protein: CASSMLHLNTEAFF. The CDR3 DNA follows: TGTGCCAGTAGTATGCTGCACCTGAACACTGAAGCTTTCTTT.

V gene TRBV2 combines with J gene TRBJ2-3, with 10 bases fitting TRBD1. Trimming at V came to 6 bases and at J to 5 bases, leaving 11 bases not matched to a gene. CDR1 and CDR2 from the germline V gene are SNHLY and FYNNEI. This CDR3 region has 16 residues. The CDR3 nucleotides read TGTGCCAGCAGAGATCGACAGGGGGCGCAGGGAGATACGCAGTATTTT. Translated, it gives CASRDRQGAQGDTQYF. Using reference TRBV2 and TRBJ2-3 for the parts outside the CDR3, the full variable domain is EPEVTQTPSHQVTQMGQEVILRCVPISNHLYFYWYRQILGQKVEFLVSFYNNEISEKSEIFDDQFSVERPDGSNFTLKIRSTKLEDSAMYFCASRDRQGAQGDTQYFGPGTRLTVL.

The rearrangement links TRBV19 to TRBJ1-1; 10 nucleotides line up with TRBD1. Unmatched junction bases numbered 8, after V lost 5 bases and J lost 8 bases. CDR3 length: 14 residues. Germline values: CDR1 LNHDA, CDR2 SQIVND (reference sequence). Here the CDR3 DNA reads TGTGCCAGTAGTCAACAGACAGGGGGCCTCGAAGCTTTCTTT. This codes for CASSQQTGGLEAFF.

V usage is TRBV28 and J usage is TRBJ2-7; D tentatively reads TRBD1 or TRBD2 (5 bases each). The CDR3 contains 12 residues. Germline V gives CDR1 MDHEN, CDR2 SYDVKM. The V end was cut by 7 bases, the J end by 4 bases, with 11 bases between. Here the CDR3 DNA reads TGTGCCAGCACAGGGTGGGGGTACGAGCAGTACTTC. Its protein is CASTGWGYEQYF.

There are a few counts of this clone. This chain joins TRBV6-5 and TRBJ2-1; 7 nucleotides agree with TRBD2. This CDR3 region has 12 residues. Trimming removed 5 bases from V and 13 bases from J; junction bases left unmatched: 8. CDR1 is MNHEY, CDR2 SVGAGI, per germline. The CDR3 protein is CASSDQRDAQFF. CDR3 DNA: TGTGCCAGCAGTGACCAGCGGGATGCTCAGTTCTTC.

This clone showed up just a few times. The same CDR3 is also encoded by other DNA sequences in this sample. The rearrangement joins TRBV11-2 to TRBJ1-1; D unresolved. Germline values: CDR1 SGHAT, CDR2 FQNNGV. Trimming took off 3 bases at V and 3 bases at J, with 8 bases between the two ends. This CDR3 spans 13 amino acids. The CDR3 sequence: CASSLVLDTEAFF. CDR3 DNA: TGTGCCAGCAGCTTGGTTTTGGACACTGAAGCTTTCTTT. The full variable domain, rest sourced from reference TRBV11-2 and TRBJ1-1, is EAGVAQSPRYKIIEKRQSVAFWCNPISGHATLYWYQQILGQGPKLLIQFQNNGVVDDSQLPKDRFSAERLKGVDSTLKIQPAKLEDSAVYLCASSLVLDTEAFFGQGTRLTVV.

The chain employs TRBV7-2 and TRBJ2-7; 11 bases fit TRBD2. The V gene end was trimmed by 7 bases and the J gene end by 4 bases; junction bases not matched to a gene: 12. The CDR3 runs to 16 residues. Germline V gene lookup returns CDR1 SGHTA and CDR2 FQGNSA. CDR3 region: CASKIRSGTSGYEQYF. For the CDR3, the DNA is TGTGCCAGCAAAATAAGGTCCGGGACTAGCGGTTACGAGCAGTACTTC. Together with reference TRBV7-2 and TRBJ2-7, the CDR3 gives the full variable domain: GAGVSQSPSNKVTEKGKDVELRCDPISGHTALYWYRQSLGQGLEFLIYFQGNSAPDKSGLPSDRFSAERTGGSVSTLTIQRTQQEDSAVYLCASKIRSGTSGYEQYFGPGTRLTVT.

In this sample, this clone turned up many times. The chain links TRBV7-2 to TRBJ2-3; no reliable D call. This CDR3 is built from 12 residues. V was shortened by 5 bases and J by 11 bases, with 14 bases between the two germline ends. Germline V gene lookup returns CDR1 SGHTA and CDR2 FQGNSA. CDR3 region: CASSGYLDEQYF. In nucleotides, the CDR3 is TGTGCCAGCAGCGGGTATTTGGATGAGCAGTATTTT.

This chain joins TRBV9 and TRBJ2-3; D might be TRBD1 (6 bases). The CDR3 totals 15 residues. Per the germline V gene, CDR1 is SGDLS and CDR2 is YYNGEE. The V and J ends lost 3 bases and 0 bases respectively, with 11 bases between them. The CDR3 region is CASSEQGFSTDTQYF. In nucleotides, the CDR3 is TGTGCCAGCAGCGAGCAGGGGTTTAGCACAGATACGCAGTATTTT.

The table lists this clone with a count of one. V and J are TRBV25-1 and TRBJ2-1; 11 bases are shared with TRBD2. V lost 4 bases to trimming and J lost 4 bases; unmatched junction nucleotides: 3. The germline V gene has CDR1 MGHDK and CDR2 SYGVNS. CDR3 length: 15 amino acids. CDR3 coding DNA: TGTGCCAGCAGTGTCGGGACTAGCGGTTACAATGAGCAGTTCTTC. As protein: CASSVGTSGYNEQFF.